These 26 T cell receptor beta chains originate from one sample sequenced in a study of breast tumors, draining lymph nodes, adjacent tissues. Breast cancer patients provided tissue from their axillary draining lymph nodes. TCRdb fed the multiplex PCR reads into MiXCR, producing one record per CDR3 protein. The data contain around 170,000 distinct CDR3 sequences, roughly 30% of them singletons. Input material: axillary lymph node tissue. The source of these receptors is a female donor with breast cancer. Some clones in this sample may be carry-over from other donors' samples.

A note on this clonotype: A much bigger clone sits one base away, suggesting this may be a read error. The chain has TRBV7-2 and TRBJ2-5; possible D gene TRBD1, 5 bases. Germline V gene lookup returns CDR1 SGHTA and CDR2 FQGNSA. The CDR3 sequence is 15 residues long. The CDR3 reads CASSRRIGARETQHF. The CDR3 nucleotides read TGTGCCAGCAGCAGAAGGATAGGGGCGCGTGAGACCCAGCACTTC.

The chain combines TRBV20-1 with TRBJ2-5, with TRBD1 matching 10 bases. The CDR3 runs 14 residues. Germline loops: CDR1 DFQATT, CDR2 SNEGSKA (reference sequence). V lost 7 bases to trimming and J lost 10 bases; unmatched junction nucleotides: 15. CDR3 coding DNA: TGCAGTGTTTTGGGGCAATCCGGGACAGGGGACCAGTACTTC. Translation gives CSVLGQSGTGDQYF.

This clonotype was counted a few times. This chain joins TRBV12-3 or TRBV12-4 and TRBJ1-1; TRBD1 matches 9 bases. This CDR3 comprises 16 residues. Trimming cost V 5 bases and J 7 bases; bases outside gene matches: 14. Here the CDR3 DNA reads TGTGCCAGCAGTCCTACTACAGGGGGCAATTTTGGTGAAGCTTTCTTT. Protein sequence: CASSPTTGGNFGEAFF.

This rearrangement joins TRBV7-9 to TRBJ1-4; unclear D gene. CDR1 and CDR2 (germline): SEHNR, FQNEAQ (reference sequence). This CDR3 has 15 residues. V was shortened by 1 base and J by 3 bases, with 9 bases between the two germline ends. CDR3 sequence reads: CASSLVGKANEKLFF. As DNA, the CDR3 is TGTGCCAGCAGCTTAGTTGGGAAGGCTAATGAAAAACTGTTTTTT.

This clonotype was found once. This sequence joins TRBV20-1 and TRBJ1-4; 9 bases are shared with TRBD1. J gave up 8 bases and V 1 base, and 5 bases lay outside the gene matches. CDR1 and CDR2 from the germline V gene are DFQATT and SNEGSKA (reference sequence). The CDR3 consists of 14 residues. The CDR3 region is CSARGGTGIEKLFF. The CDR3 coding sequence is TGCAGTGCTAGAGGAGGGACAGGGATCGAAAAACTGTTTTTT.

With respect to this clonotype: Sequence at one end of the junction differs from germline and may be a read error. CDR3 in amino acids: CATSDSTNTGEESQYF. CDR3 DNA sequence: TGTGCCACCAGCGATTCTACGAACACAGGCGAAGAGTCCCAGTACTTC. The V gene is TRBV24-1, the J gene TRBJ2-5; the D gene is possibly TRBD1 (5 bases). In germline, CDR1 is KGHDR, CDR2 SFDVKD. The CDR3 is 16 residues long.

This clonotype was found once. This chain uses TRBV9 with TRBJ1-6, with 10 positions matching TRBD1. With 3 bases clipped from V and 5 bases from J, the junction kept 8 bases outside the gene matches. Per the germline V gene, CDR1 is SGDLS and CDR2 is YYNGEE. CDR3 length: 17 amino acids. The chain's CDR3 is CASSERGDRGDNSPLHF. The DNA for the CDR3 is TGTGCCAGCAGCGAAAGGGGGGACAGGGGCGATAATTCACCCCTCCACTTT.

Many counts were recorded for this clonotype. The chain has TRBV7-3 and TRBJ2-7; 8 bases are a match to TRBD2. The CDR3 consists of 15 residues. The V and J ends lost 1 base and 3 bases, in that order; junction bases with no gene match: 5. Germline V gene lookup returns CDR1 SGHTA and CDR2 FQGTGA. As DNA, the CDR3 is TGTGCCAGCAGCTTAAGCGGGGGGCACATCTACGAGCAGTACTTC. Translating it yields CASSLSGGHIYEQYF.

This clonotype was seen many times. The CDR3 DNA sequence: TGCAGCTTACGCCGCGGCAGGGGGACTCGGGAGACCCAGTACTTC. Its protein product is CSLRRGRGTRETQYF. The chain couples TRBV29-1 to TRBJ2-5, with D possibly TRBD1 on 7 matching bases. Trimming removed 8 bases from V and 5 bases from J, with 24 bases in between. The CDR3 runs to 15 residues. The V gene's germline CDR1 is SQVTM and CDR2 ANQGSEA. Drawing the rest from reference TRBV29-1 and TRBJ2-5, the complete variable domain is SAVISQKPSRDICQRGTSLTIQCQVDSQVTMMFWYRQQPGQSLTLIATANQGSEATYESGFVIDKFPISRPNLTFSTLTVSNMSPEDSSIYLCSLRRGRGTRETQYFGPGTRLLVL.

This clonotype has a count of ten or more. The gene calls are TRBV4-1 and TRBJ2-5; 9 bases match TRBD2. CDR3 length equals 15 residues. Germline CDR1 is MGHRA and CDR2 is YSYEKL. The V and J ends lost 3 bases and 4 bases, in that order; junction bases with no gene match: 6. As DNA, the CDR3 is TGCGCCAGCAGCCAGGCGGGGGGGATGGGAGAGACCCAGTACTTC. Translated: CASSQAGGMGETQYF.

This clonotype was observed at least ten times. The chain joins TRBV2 to TRBJ2-3; D is uncertain. Trimming took off 9 bases at V and 0 bases at J, with 22 bases between the two ends. Germline lookup yields CDR1 SNHLY and CDR2 FYNNEI. The length of the CDR3 is 17 residues. Here the CDR3 reads CARAFLIGVSSTDTQYF. In nucleotides, the CDR3 is TGTGCCAGAGCATTTCTCATCGGCGTGTCTAGCACAGATACGCAGTATTTT.

Note on this clonotype: This may come from a read error, since a much larger clone is one base off. The chain combines TRBV11-2 with TRBJ2-3, with 12 bases aligning to TRBD2. The CDR3 covers 16 residues. Germline V gene data show CDR1 as SGHAT and CDR2 as FQNNGV. The CDR3: CASSFTSGGFSDAQYF. The CDR3 coding sequence is TGTGCCAGCAGCTTTACTAGCGGGGGGTTCTCAGATGCGCAGTATTTT.

The table lists this clonotype with many counts. The chain has TRBV20-1 and TRBJ1-4; 9 bases are a match to TRBD1. Per germline, CDR1 DFQATT and CDR2 SNEGSKA (reference sequence). This CDR3 is 14 amino acids long. V lost 5 bases to trimming and J lost 7 bases; unmatched junction nucleotides: 8. The CDR3 DNA reads as TGCAGTGCTCACCGGGACAGGGCTGGTGAAAAACTGTTTTTT. It is translated as CSAHRDRAGEKLFF.

This clonotype was observed at least ten times. This chain connects TRBV4-1 to TRBJ1-2; D is unresolved. The germline V gene encodes CDR1 MGHRA and CDR2 YSYEKL. Trimming took 0 bases from V and 4 from J, leaving 6 bases between them. This CDR3 contains 13 residues. CDR3 nucleotide sequence: TGCGCCAGCAGCCAAGACCAACTCTATGGCTACACCTTC. The encoded protein is CASSQDQLYGYTF.

The rearrangement joins TRBV30 to TRBJ2-5; D may be TRBD2 (6 bases). The germline V gene encodes CDR1 GTSNPN and CDR2 SVGIG (reference sequence). The CDR3 covers 15 residues. Deletions cut 0 bases from V and 9 bases from J, with 20 bases between. The CDR3 protein is CAWSVGVGRGLSQYF. CDR3 coding DNA: TGTGCCTGGAGTGTTGGAGTGGGACGGGGGTTGTCCCAGTACTTC.

Many counts were recorded for this clonotype. The J gene is TRBJ2-3, the V gene TRBV4-2; TRBD2 might be the D (6 bases). V gave up 0 bases and J gave up 10 bases, with 14 bases separating them. In germline, CDR1 is LGHNA, CDR2 YNFKEQ. CDR3 length equals 14 residues. In nucleotides, the CDR3 is TGTGCCAGCAGCCAAGAGGAAGGGACTCCGGCGCAGTATTTT. Its translation is CASSQEEGTPAQYF.

In its sample, this clonotype was seen many times. The chain recombines TRBV20-1 with TRBJ2-7; D uncertain. The CDR3 is 14 amino acids. The V and J ends lost 6 bases and 2 bases respectively, with 17 bases between them. Germline CDR1 and CDR2: DFQATT and SNEGSKA (reference sequence). CDR3 DNA: TGCAGTGCGGGCTACTTCAGGACCCCCTACGAGCAGTACTTC. Its translation is CSAGYFRTPYEQYF.

The chain links TRBV18 to TRBJ2-7, with 11 bases that match TRBD2. Germline V CDR1 and CDR2: KGHSH, LQKENI. J was trimmed by 0 bases and V by 3 bases; bases with no gene match: 4. The CDR3 runs 16 residues. In DNA, the CDR3 is TGTGCCAGCTCACCGGGACTAGCGGTAAGCTCCTACGAGCAGTACTTC. It codes for CASSPGLAVSSYEQYF.

V is TRBV19 and J is TRBJ2-2, with a possible D match to TRBD2 (5 bases). CDR3 length equals 18 residues. The germline CDR1 and CDR2 sequences are LNHDA and SQIVND (reference sequence). Trimming removed 3 bases from V and 3 bases from J, with 20 bases in between. CDR3 in DNA: TGTGCCAGTAGTATCGGCGGGCGCGTAGATGGCTACACCGGGGAGCTGTTTTTT. It yields the protein CASSIGGRVDGYTGELFF.

Ten or more counts support this clonotype. This chain connects TRBV27 to TRBJ2-5; TRBD2 agrees at 8 bases. Germline V gene lookup returns CDR1 MNHEY and CDR2 SMNVEV (reference sequence). The CDR3 totals 14 residues. V trimming: 6 bases; J trimming: 4 bases; junction bases outside the gene matches: 7. The CDR3 DNA sequence: TGTGCCAGCAGGTCCATCGGGAGGGGAGAGACCCAGTACTTC. Translating gives CASRSIGRGETQYF.

This clonotype was seen ten or more times. The CDR3 region has the DNA TGTGCCAGCAACTCGGAATCGGGCCTAGCGGGACGTGAGCAGTTCTTC. This translates into CASNSESGLAGREQFF. The rearrangement links TRBV7-2 to TRBJ2-1; 9 nucleotides align to TRBD2. Per the germline V gene, CDR1 is SGHTA and CDR2 is FQGNSA. The junction had 16 bases not matched to a gene; V was cut back by 7 bases and J by 9 bases. The CDR3 extends over 16 amino acids. The whole variable domain, filled in from reference TRBV7-2 and TRBJ2-1, reads GAGVSQSPSNKVTEKGKDVELRCDPISGHTALYWYRQSLGQGLEFLIYFQGNSAPDKSGLPSDRFSAERTGGSVSTLTIQRTQQEDSAVYLCASNSESGLAGREQFFGPGTRLTVL.

This clonotype was seen many times. This chain links TRBV7-8 with TRBJ2-5; TRBD2 matches 10 bases. The CDR3 consists of 16 residues. After removal of 1 base from V and 1 base from J, the junction contained 3 bases not matched to a gene. The V gene's germline CDR1 is SGHVS and CDR2 FQNEAQ. The CDR3 coding sequence is TGTGCCAGCAGCTTAGTTTCTAGCGGGGGCCAAGAGACCCAGTACTTC. Residues: CASSLVSSGGQETQYF. Based on the CDR3 plus reference TRBV7-8 and TRBJ2-5, the full variable domain is GAGVSQSPRYKVAKRGQDVALRCDPISGHVSLFWYQQALGQGPEFLTYFQNEAQLDKSGLPSDRFFAERPEGSVSTLKIQRTQQEDSAVYLCASSLVSSGGQETQYFGPGTRLLVL.

In this sample, this clonotype turned up a few times. The chain combines TRBV25-1 with TRBJ1-4; D is unclear. The CDR3 has 15 residues. Trimming removed 7 bases from V and 2 bases from J, with 14 bases in between. Germline V gene data show CDR1 as MGHDK and CDR2 as SYGVNS. The CDR3 reads CASKVGDLTNEKLFF. The DNA for the CDR3 is TGTGCCAGCAAGGTTGGGGATCTGACTAATGAAAAACTGTTTTTT.

This chain joins TRBV29-1 and TRBJ1-2, with TRBD1 as a possible D gene (5 bases). This CDR3 comprises 15 residues. Deletions cut 7 bases from V and 5 bases from J, with 23 bases between. Germline values: CDR1 SQVTM, CDR2 ANQGSEA. CDR3 nucleotide sequence: TGCAGCGGAACCGTCCCCCGGGACCTGGGGTATGGCTACACCTTC. Residues: CSGTVPRDLGYGYTF.

This clonotype was observed at least ten times. V and J are TRBV9 and TRBJ2-2; D is perhaps TRBD2 (6 bases). Trimming took off 3 bases at V and 6 bases at J, with 12 bases between the two ends. The CDR3 runs 14 residues. In germline, CDR1 is SGDLS, CDR2 YYNGEE. The CDR3 DNA is TGTGCCAGCAGCGCCTCCTCGGGGGCCGGGGAGCTGTTTTTT. Translation: CASSASSGAGELFF.

This clonotype was counted at least ten times. This chain connects TRBV19 to TRBJ2-3; 7 nucleotides match TRBD1. V shed 1 base, J shed 0 bases, and the junction held 4 bases outside the gene matches. Germline V CDR1 and CDR2: LNHDA, SQIVND (reference sequence). This CDR3 comprises 16 residues. The CDR3 DNA sequence: TGTGCCAGTAGTATAGGGGACAGACTTAGCACAGATACGCAGTATTTT. Its translation: CASSIGDRLSTDTQYF.